The entry below describes one T cell receptor (beta chain). Its antigen is not known. Then a second PCR, running about 6 to 11 cycles, was carried out with a sample-barcoded 5' primer and a J-beta primer mix. TCRdb reanalysed the 5' RACE reads using MiXCR and keeps one entry per CDR3 protein. The top ten hold about 38% of the sample, which has about 750,000 distinct CDR3 sequences, around half seen once. The CDR3 spans 14 residues. Germline lookup yields CDR1 KGHDR and CDR2 SFDVKD. Trimming removed 7 bases from V and 4 bases from J; junction bases left unmatched: 6. This record belongs to a study of blood T cells in healthy people across ages. Study outcomes and limitations: Diversity estimates from one million T cells were considered underestimates. CMV status of donors was unknown, possibly confounding expanded clonotype changes.

The chain joins TRBV24-1 to TRBJ1-3; 7 bases line up with TRBD1. The TCR originated in a man older than 75 in good health. Sequenced: blood. For the CDR3, the DNA is TGTGCCACCAGCGCTCCGGGACAGGGAAACACCATATATTTT. Translation: CATSAPGQGNTIYF.